This entry features one TCR beta chain sequence. The data belong to a study of CD8 T cells in Susac syndrome. V was trimmed by 5 bases and J by 0 bases, leaving 14 bases between them. Germline CDR1 is MNHNS and CDR2 is SASEGT. The CDR3 length is 17 residues. Reverse transcription of about 0.45 to 1 ug RNA was performed with random hexamers. Via MiXCR, TCRdb re-called the immunoSEQ multiplex PCR reads, giving one row per CDR3 protein. Of around 190,000 distinct CDR3 sequences listed, 85% to 95% were seen once; the top ten hold approximately 0.1%. This sequence was found in a human donor in good health. This sequence joins TRBV6-1 and TRBJ1-6, with D maybe TRBD1 (5 bases). The sample taken for sequencing was CD4+ T cells from PBMCs. CDR3 protein: CASSRLTGDSYNSPLHF. The CDR3 DNA reads as TGTGCCAGCAGTCGCTTAACGGGGGACTCCTATAATTCACCCCTCCACTTT.